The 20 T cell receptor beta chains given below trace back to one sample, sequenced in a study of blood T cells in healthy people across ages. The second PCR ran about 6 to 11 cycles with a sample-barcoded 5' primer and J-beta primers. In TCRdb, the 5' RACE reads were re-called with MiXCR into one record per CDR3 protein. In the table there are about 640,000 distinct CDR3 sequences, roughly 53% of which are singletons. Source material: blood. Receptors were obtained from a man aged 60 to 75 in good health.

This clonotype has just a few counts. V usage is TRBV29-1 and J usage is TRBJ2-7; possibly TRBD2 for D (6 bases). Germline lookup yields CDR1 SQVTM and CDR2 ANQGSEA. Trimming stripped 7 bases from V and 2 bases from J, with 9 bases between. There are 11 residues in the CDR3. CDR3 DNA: TGCAGCGCGGGGGATGCCTACGAGCAGTACTTC. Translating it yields CSAGDAYEQYF.

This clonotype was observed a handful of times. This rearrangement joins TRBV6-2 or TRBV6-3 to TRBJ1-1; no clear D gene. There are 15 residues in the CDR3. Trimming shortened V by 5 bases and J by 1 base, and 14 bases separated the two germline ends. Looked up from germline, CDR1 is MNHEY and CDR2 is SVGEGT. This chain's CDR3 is CASSAADGRNTEAFF. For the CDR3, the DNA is TGTGCCAGCAGTGCGGCGGACGGAAGGAACACTGAAGCTTTCTTT.

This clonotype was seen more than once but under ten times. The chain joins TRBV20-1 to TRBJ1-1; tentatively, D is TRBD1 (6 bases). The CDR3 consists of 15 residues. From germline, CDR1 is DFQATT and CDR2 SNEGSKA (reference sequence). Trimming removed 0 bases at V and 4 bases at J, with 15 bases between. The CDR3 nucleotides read TGCAGTGCTAGAGATCGGCAGGGGTGGGGCACTGAAGCTTTCTTT. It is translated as CSARDRQGWGTEAFF.

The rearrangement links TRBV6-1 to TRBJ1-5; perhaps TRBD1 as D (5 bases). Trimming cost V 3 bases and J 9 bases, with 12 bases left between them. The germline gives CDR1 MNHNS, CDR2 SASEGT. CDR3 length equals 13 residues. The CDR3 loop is CASSDGGRRPQHF. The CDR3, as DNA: TGTGCCAGCAGTGATGGGGGTAGGCGGCCCCAGCATTTT.

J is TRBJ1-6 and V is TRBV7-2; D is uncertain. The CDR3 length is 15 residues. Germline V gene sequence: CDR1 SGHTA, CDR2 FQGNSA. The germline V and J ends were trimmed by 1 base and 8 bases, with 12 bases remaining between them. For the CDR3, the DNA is TGTGCCAGCAGCTTAGGAGGCAGGCCCGATTCACCCCTCCACTTT. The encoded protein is CASSLGGRPDSPLHF. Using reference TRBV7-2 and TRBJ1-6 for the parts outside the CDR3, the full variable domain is GAGVSQSPSNKVTEKGKDVELRCDPISGHTALYWYRQSLGQGLEFLIYFQGNSAPDKSGLPSDRFSAERTGGSVSTLTIQRTQQEDSAVYLCASSLGGRPDSPLHFGNGTRLTVT.

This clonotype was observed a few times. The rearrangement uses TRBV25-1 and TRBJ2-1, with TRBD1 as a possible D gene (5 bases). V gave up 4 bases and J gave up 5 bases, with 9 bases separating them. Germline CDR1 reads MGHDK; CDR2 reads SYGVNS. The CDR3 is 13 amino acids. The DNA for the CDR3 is TGTGCCAGCAGTGGGCAGGGCAACAATGAGCAGTTCTTC. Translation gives CASSGQGNNEQFF.

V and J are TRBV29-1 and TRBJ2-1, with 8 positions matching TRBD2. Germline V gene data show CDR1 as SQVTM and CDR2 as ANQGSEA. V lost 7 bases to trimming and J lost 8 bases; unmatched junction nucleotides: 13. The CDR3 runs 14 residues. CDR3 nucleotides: TGCAGCGCCTCTCCGAGACTAGCGCGCGATGAGCAGTTCTTC. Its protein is CSASPRLARDEQFF.

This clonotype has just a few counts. The CDR3 bases are TGTGCCAGCAGTTTGGTAGACAGCCCCAATCAGCCCCAGCATTTT. This sequence encodes CASSLVDSPNQPQHF. The chain has TRBV12-3 or TRBV12-4 and TRBJ1-5; perhaps TRBD1 as D (5 bases). The CDR3 runs to 15 residues. The V end lost 3 bases, the J end lost 3 bases, and 12 bases lay between the germline ends.

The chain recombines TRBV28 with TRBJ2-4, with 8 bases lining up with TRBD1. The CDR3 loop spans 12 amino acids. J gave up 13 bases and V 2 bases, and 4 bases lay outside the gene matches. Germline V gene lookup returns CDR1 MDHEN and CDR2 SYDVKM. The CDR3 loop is CASSLPTGEQYF. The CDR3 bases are TGTGCCAGCAGTTTACCGACAGGGGAGCAGTACTTC.

The CDR3 reads CSVAGGSSNGYTF. The CDR3 DNA reads TGCAGCGTAGCGGGTGGCTCCTCGAATGGCTACACCTTC. V and J are TRBV29-1 and TRBJ1-2; D unresolved. The CDR3 is 13 residues long. CDR1 SQVTM and CDR2 ANQGSEA come from the germline V gene. V was clipped by 6 bases and J by 6 bases, with 17 bases between them.

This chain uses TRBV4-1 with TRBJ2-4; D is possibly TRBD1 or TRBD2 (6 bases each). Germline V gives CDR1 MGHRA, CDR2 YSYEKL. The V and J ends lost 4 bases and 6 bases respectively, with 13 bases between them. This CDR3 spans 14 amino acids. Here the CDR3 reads CASSRGGMLNIQYF. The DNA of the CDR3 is TGCGCCAGCAGCCGAGGGGGGATGTTAAACATTCAGTACTTC.

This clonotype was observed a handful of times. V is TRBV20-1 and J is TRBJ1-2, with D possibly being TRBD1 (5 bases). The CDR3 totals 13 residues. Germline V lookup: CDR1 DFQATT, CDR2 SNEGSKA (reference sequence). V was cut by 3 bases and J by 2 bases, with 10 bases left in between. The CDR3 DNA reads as TGCAGTGCTAGTATAGGGGAGAACTATGGCTACACCTTC. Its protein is CSASIGENYGYTF.

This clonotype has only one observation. CDR3: CASSPGQGRTYEQYF. In nucleotides, the CDR3 is TGTGCCAGCAGCCCCGGACAGGGAAGGACCTACGAGCAGTACTTC. The rearrangement uses TRBV9 and TRBJ2-7; 8 bases align to TRBD1. CDR3 length: 15 amino acids. The germline CDR1 and CDR2 sequences are SGDLS and YYNGEE. The ends lost 4 bases at V and 2 bases at J; junction bases unmatched: 8.

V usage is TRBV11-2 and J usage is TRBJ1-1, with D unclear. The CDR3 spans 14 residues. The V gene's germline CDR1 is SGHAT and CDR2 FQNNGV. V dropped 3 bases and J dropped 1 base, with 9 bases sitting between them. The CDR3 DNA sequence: TGTGCCAGCAGCTTGAGTTTGGCGAACACTGAAGCTTTCTTT. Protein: CASSLSLANTEAFF.

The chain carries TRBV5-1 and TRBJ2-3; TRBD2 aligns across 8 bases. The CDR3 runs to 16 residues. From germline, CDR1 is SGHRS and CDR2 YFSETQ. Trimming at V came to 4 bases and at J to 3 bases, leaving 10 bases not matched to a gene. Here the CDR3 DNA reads TGCGCCAGCAGCCCCGGGGGGGAGCCCCGAACAGATACGCAGTATTTT. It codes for CASSPGGEPRTDTQYF.

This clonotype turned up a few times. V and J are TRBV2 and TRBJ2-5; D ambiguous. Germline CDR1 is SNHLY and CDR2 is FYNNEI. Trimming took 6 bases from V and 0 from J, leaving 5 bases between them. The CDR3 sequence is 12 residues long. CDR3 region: CASRYNQETQYF. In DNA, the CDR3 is TGTGCCAGCAGGTACAACCAAGAGACCCAGTACTTC.

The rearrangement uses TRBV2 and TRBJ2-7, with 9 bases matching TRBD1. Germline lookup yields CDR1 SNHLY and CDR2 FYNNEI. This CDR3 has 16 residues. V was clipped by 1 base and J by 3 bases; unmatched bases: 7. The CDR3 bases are TGTGCCAGCAGTGAAGGGGGACAGGGCGGGATCTACGAGCAGTACTTC. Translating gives CASSEGGQGGIYEQYF.

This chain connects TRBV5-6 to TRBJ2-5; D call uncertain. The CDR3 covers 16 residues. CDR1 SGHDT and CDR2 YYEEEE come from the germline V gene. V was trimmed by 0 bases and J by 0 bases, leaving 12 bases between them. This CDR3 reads CASSLVGVLNQETQYF. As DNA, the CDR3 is TGTGCCAGCAGCTTGGTTGGGGTGTTAAACCAAGAGACCCAGTACTTC.

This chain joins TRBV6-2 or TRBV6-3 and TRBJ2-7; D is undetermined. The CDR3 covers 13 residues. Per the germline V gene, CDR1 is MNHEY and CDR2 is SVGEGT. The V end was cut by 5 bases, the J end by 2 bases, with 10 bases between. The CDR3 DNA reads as TGTGCCAGCAGTAAAACTACTCCCTACGAGCAGTACTTC. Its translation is CASSKTTPYEQYF.

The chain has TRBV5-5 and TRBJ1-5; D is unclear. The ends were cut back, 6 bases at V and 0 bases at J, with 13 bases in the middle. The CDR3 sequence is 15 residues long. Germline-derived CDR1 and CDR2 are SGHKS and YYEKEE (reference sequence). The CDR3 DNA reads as TGTGCCAGCACCTTTACAGTTACTAGCAATCAGCCCCAGCATTTT. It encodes CASTFTVTSNQPQHF.